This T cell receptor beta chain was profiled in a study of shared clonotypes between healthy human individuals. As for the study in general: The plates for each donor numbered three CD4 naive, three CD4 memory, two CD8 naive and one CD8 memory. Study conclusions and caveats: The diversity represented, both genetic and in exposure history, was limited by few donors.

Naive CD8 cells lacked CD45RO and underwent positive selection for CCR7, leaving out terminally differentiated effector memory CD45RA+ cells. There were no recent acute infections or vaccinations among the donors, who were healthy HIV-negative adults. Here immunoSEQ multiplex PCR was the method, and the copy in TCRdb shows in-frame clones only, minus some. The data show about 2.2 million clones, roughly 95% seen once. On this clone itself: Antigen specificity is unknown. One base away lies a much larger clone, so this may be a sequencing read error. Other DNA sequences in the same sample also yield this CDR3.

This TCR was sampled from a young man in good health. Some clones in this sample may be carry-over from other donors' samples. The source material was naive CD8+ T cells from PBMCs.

CDR3 in amino acids: CASSSGTGGNQPQHF. CDR3 nucleotide sequence: TGTGCCAGCAGTTCAGGGACAGGGGGCAATCAGCCCCAGCATTTT. V and J are TRBV28 and TRBJ1-5; 10 bases fit TRBD1. Germline loops: CDR1 MDHEN, CDR2 SYDVKM. The V gene end was trimmed by 4 bases and the J gene end by 2 bases; junction bases not matched to a gene: 2. The CDR3 totals 15 residues.